What follows are 4 T cell receptor beta chains derived from one specimen sequenced in a study of CD8+CD57+ T cells in acquired aplastic anemia. The use of genomic DNA as template underpinned the TCR beta VDJ and CDR3 profiling. A single record per CDR3 protein comes from TCRdb applying MiXCR to the reads. The data show a few hundred thousand distinct CDR3 sequences, around 60% seen once. Sequenced: sorted CD4+, CD8+, or CD8+CD57+ T cells (not recorded which) from PBMCs. The receptors derive from a human donor in good health.

This clonotype has a handful of counts. This rearrangement joins TRBV7-3 to TRBJ2-2, with 8 bases aligning to TRBD1. CDR1 and CDR2 from the germline V gene are SGHTA and FQGTGA. V shed 5 bases, J shed 4 bases, and the junction held 3 bases outside the gene matches. The CDR3 totals 14 residues. CDR3 residues: CASSTGQVTGELFF. CDR3 in DNA: TGTGCCAGCAGCACGGGACAGGTCACCGGGGAGCTGTTTTTT. Full variable domain (remainder filled in from reference TRBV7-3 and TRBJ2-2): GAGVSQTPSNKVTEKGKYVELRCDPISGHTALYWYRQSLGQGPEFLIYFQGTGAADDSGLPNDRFFAVRPEGSVSTLKIQRTERGDSAVYLCASSTGQVTGELFFGEGSRLTVL.

This clonotype was seen at least ten times. The V gene is TRBV5-1, the J gene TRBJ2-7; the D call may be TRBD1 or TRBD2 (5 bases each). The CDR3 is made up of 13 amino acids. Germline lookup yields CDR1 SGHRS and CDR2 YFSETQ. Trimming took 7 bases from V and 3 from J, leaving 14 bases between them. The CDR3 DNA reads as TGCGCCAGCGCGCCGCAGGGAGACTACGAGCAGTACTTC. Its translation is CASAPQGDYEQYF.

The V and J genes are TRBV5-6 and TRBJ2-6, with D hard to call. Germline CDR1 SGHDT, CDR2 YYEEEE. There are 15 residues in the CDR3. The germline V and J ends were trimmed by 1 base and 0 bases, with 5 bases remaining between them. As DNA, the CDR3 is TGTGCCAGCAGCTTGTCAGACTCTGGGGCCAACGTCCTGACTTTC. This encodes CASSLSDSGANVLTF.

The J gene is TRBJ1-1, the V gene TRBV20-1; D remains unclear. Germline CDR1 and CDR2: DFQATT and SNEGSKA (reference sequence). The CDR3 runs to 13 residues. Trimming pared 5 bases from V and 4 bases from J, leaving 14 bases between. CDR3 sequence reads: CSADPPDGTEAFF. The CDR3 region has the DNA TGCAGTGCTGATCCCCCGGACGGCACTGAAGCTTTCTTT.